Below, 22 T cell receptor beta chains from the same sample are listed, as sequenced in a study of metastatic and nonmetastatic thyroid tumors. MiXCR reprocessed the PCR reads for TCRdb. There are tens of thousands of clones in the sample; over 15% occur only once, and approximately 13% lies in the top ten. Thyroid surgery had not been preceded by any treatment in any patient. The sequenced sample was blood. The receptor set was obtained from a male donor with papillary thyroid cancer or a benign thyroid nodule (not recorded which). Some clones in this sample may be carry-over from other donors' samples.

This clone was counted a few times. This chain joins TRBV24-1 and TRBJ1-5; D unclear. The germline gives CDR1 KGHDR, CDR2 SFDVKD. The length of the CDR3 is 9 residues. V was clipped by 12 bases and J by 6 bases, with 5 bases between them. The CDR3 DNA reads TGTGCCGTCGGTCAGCCCCAGCATTTT. It is translated as CAVGQPQHF.

This clone has a count of ten or more. V gene TRBV7-6 combines with J gene TRBJ1-6; 9 bases map to TRBD1. Per germline, CDR1 SGHVS and CDR2 FNYEAQ. With V trimmed by 5 bases and J by 6 bases, 2 bases remained unmatched. The CDR3 is made up of 14 amino acids. The CDR3 loop reads CASSADRGNSPLHF. In nucleotides, the CDR3 is TGTGCCAGCAGCGCGGACAGGGGTAATTCACCCCTCCACTTT.

This clone showed up many times. The chain recombines TRBV5-1 with TRBJ1-4; D is possibly TRBD1 (5 bases). The CDR3 consists of 13 residues. The germline V gene encodes CDR1 SGHRS and CDR2 YFSETQ. With 6 bases removed from V and 7 bases from J, the gap between germline ends came to 13 bases. DNA of the CDR3: TGCGCCAGCATGGCCCAGAGGGGTGAAAAACTGTTTTTT. It yields the protein CASMAQRGEKLFF.

This clone was seen only a few times. Just one base apart from a much larger clone, this may be a read error. The chain recombines TRBV19 with TRBJ1-1; tentatively, D is TRBD1 (5 bases). The germline CDR1 and CDR2 sequences are LNHDA and SQIVND (reference sequence). The V and J ends lost 7 bases and 8 bases respectively, with 11 bases between them. This CDR3 spans 11 amino acids. The CDR3 coding sequence is TGTGCCAGTATCCGGGGCTGGGAAGCTTTCTTT. Translating gives CASIRGWEAFF.

This clone was found many times. The chain joins TRBV5-5 to TRBJ1-5; D uncertain. Germline V gene data show CDR1 as SGHKS and CDR2 as YYEKEE (reference sequence). This CDR3 spans 16 amino acids. V was trimmed by 4 bases and J by 4 bases, leaving 18 bases between them. The DNA of the CDR3 is TGTGCCAGCAGCCCATCTATTGGAGCCTCTAATCAGCCCCAGCATTTT. As protein: CASSPSIGASNQPQHF.

This clone was observed a few times. The genes are TRBV28 and TRBJ2-6; 8 bases are a match to TRBD1. Unmatched junction bases numbered 2, after V lost 4 bases and J lost 0 bases. Germline CDR1 MDHEN, CDR2 SYDVKM. This CDR3 spans 16 amino acids. The CDR3 DNA sequence: TGTGCCAGCAGTTCACAGGGGGGCTCTGGGGCCAACGTCCTGACTTTC. Translated, it gives CASSSQGGSGANVLTF.

The chain employs TRBV11-2 and TRBJ2-3, with TRBD2 identical over 9 bases. Per germline, CDR1 SGHAT and CDR2 FQNNGV. CDR3 size: 15 residues. Losses at the gene ends were 5 bases for V and 1 base for J; bases not matched to a gene: 4. The chain's CDR3 is CASSVWTSGTDTQYF. In nucleotides, the CDR3 is TGTGCCAGCAGCGTCTGGACTAGCGGCACAGATACGCAGTATTTT.

Details on this clone: A much larger clone differs by one base, so this may be a read error. This chain connects TRBV28 to TRBJ2-4, with no clear D. Trimming removed 4 bases at V and 0 bases at J, with 13 bases between. This CDR3 region has 16 residues. Germline lookup yields CDR1 MDHEN and CDR2 SYDVKM. For the CDR3, the DNA is TGTGCCAGCAGTTACTTTGCCACGGAAGCCAAAAACATTCAGTACTTC. This codes for CASSYFATEAKNIQYF.

In regard to this clone: With a much larger clone just one base away, this may be a read error. The rearrangement links TRBV9 to TRBJ2-5, with TRBD1 identical over 11 bases. This CDR3 is built from 15 residues. CDR1 is SGDLS, CDR2 YYNGEE, per germline. After removal of 6 bases from V and 5 bases from J, the junction contained 9 bases not matched to a gene. Here the CDR3 reads CASIDRTGGLETQYF. CDR3 DNA: TGTGCCAGCATCGACCGGACAGGGGGCTTGGAGACCCAGTACTTC. Based on the CDR3 plus reference TRBV9 and TRBJ2-5, the full variable domain is DSGVTQTPKHLITATGQRVTLRCSPRSGDLSVYWYQQSLDQGLQFLIQYYNGEERAKGNILERFSAQQFPDLHSELNLSSLELGDSALYFCASIDRTGGLETQYFGPGTRLLVL.

As concerns this clone: Its ends do not fully match the called genes, so a read error is possible. The CDR3 region is CPSSKRLNQPQHF. The CDR3 region has the DNA TGTCCCAGCAGCAAAAGGTTAAATCAGCCCCAGCATTTT. The V call is TRBV5-6, the J call TRBJ1-5, with D unresolved. From germline, CDR1 is SGHDT and CDR2 YYEEEE. The CDR3 is 13 amino acids.

In this sample, this clone turned up a few times. The chain joins TRBV10-3 to TRBJ2-2; D is unresolved. This CDR3 spans 14 amino acids. The ends were cut back, 5 bases at V and 5 bases at J, with 12 bases in the middle. Germline CDR1 and CDR2: ENHRY and SYGVKD. This CDR3 reads CAISYETPTGELFF. CDR3 in DNA: TGTGCCATCAGTTATGAGACTCCGACCGGGGAGCTGTTTTTT.

This clone occurred a few times. The chain links TRBV6-1 to TRBJ2-7; 14 nucleotides agree with TRBD2. Germline CDR1 and CDR2: MNHNS and SASEGT. After removal of 4 bases from V and 5 bases from J, the junction contained 4 bases not matched to a gene. This CDR3 is built from 15 residues. This CDR3 reads CASSVGLAGANEQYF. Here the CDR3 DNA reads TGTGCCAGCAGTGTGGGACTAGCGGGAGCCAACGAGCAGTACTTC.

This clone has at least ten counts. The chain couples TRBV5-6 to TRBJ2-3; D is perhaps TRBD2 (6 bases). There are 16 residues in the CDR3. Trimming took off 6 bases at V and 2 bases at J, with 19 bases between the two ends. Germline lookup yields CDR1 SGHDT and CDR2 YYEEEE. CDR3 DNA: TGTGCCAGCACCGAGGGACTCCTGGGATTCACAGATACGCAGTATTTT. Its protein product is CASTEGLLGFTDTQYF.

About this clone itself: This may be a read error: a much more frequent sequence differs by one nucleotide. V is TRBV10-3 and J is TRBJ1-1; D might be TRBD1 (5 bases). Germline V lookup: CDR1 ENHRY, CDR2 SYGVKD. The CDR3 extends over 12 amino acids. The DNA of the CDR3 is TGTGCCATCAGCGGGGGAAACACTGAAGATTTCTTT. Residues: CAISGGNTEDFF.

CDR3 amino acids: CASSLEGVSNTQYF. In DNA form, the CDR3 reads TGTGCCAGCAGCTTAGAGGGGGTGTCAAATACGCAGTATTTT. The genes are TRBV13 and TRBJ2-3; perhaps TRBD1 as D (6 bases). The CDR3 has 14 amino acids. Germline lookup yields CDR1 PRHDT and CDR2 FYEKMQ (reference sequence). Deletions cut 1 base from V and 7 bases from J, with 12 bases between.

In its sample, this clone is medium-sized (0.01 to 0.1%). The V call is TRBV6-5, the J call TRBJ2-3; 8 bases are a match to TRBD2. V shed 0 bases, J shed 6 bases, and the junction held 8 bases outside the gene matches. The CDR3 has 16 residues. Germline assignment: CDR1 MNHEY and CDR2 SVGAGI. The CDR3: CASSYSNAGGTDTQYF. The DNA of the CDR3 is TGTGCCAGCAGTTACTCGAATGCGGGAGGAACGGATACGCAGTATTTT.

The rearrangement links TRBV6-1 to TRBJ1-2, with TRBD1 as a possible D gene (5 bases). The V end was cut by 2 bases, the J end by 7 bases, with 11 bases between. The CDR3 extends over 13 amino acids. Germline V lookup: CDR1 MNHNS, CDR2 SASEGT. The CDR3 sequence: CASSERPGFGYTF. The CDR3 nucleotides are TGTGCCAGCAGTGAAAGACCAGGGTTTGGCTACACCTTC.

Worth noting for this clone: Possible read error: a much larger clone is one base away. The rearrangement links TRBV20-1 to TRBJ1-5, with TRBD1 matching over 8 bases. The germline V gene has CDR1 DFQATT and CDR2 SNEGSKA (reference sequence). CDR3 size: 19 residues. CDR3 amino acids: CSAPEIRTGLRYSHQPQHF. CDR3 coding DNA: TGCAGTGCCCCGGAGATCAGGACAGGGCTTCGGTATAGCCATCAGCCCCAGCATTTT.

This clone was seen a few times. V is TRBV6-5 and J is TRBJ2-1; 11 nucleotides match TRBD1. CDR1 MNHEY and CDR2 SVGAGI come from the germline V gene. This CDR3 spans 17 amino acids. Unmatched junction bases numbered 19, after V lost 10 bases and J lost 8 bases. Here the CDR3 DNA reads TGTGCCACCAGCAGCCCCCAGGCCGGACAGGGGGCATATGAGCAGTTCTTC. It is translated as CATSSPQAGQGAYEQFF.

The rearrangement uses TRBV5-1 and TRBJ2-5; D not resolved. CDR1 and CDR2 from the germline V gene are SGHRS and YFSETQ. The CDR3 runs to 10 residues. V shed 4 bases and J shed 9 bases, with 7 bases lying between them. CDR3: CASSAESQYF. As DNA, the CDR3 is TGCGCCAGCAGCGCGGAGTCCCAGTACTTC.

In its sample, this clone was seen many times. As DNA, the CDR3 is TGTGCCAGCAGCTTGGGACTGCACTCTGGAAACACCATATATTTT. Translation: CASSLGLHSGNTIYF. This chain joins TRBV11-3 and TRBJ1-3, with D possibly being TRBD1 (5 bases). The V and J ends lost 3 bases and 0 bases respectively, with 9 bases between them. CDR3 size: 15 residues. Germline V gene sequence: CDR1 SGHNT, CDR2 YENEEA.

The sample holds many counts of this clone. This chain joins TRBV7-2 and TRBJ1-3, with D possibly being TRBD1 (6 bases). Germline CDR1 SGHTA, CDR2 FQGNSA. The length of the CDR3 is 18 residues. The V gene lost 5 bases and the J gene lost 4 bases, with 24 bases spanning the gap. DNA of the CDR3: TGTGCCAGCAGCCAACAGGGACAAAGCTCATCGGGAGGAAACACCATATATTTT. This translates into CASSQQGQSSSGGNTIYF.